This T cell receptor (beta chain) was captured in a study of cytomegalovirus exposure and HLA in healthy donors. Germline values: CDR1 SGHAT, CDR2 FQNNGV. CDR3 length: 12 amino acids. V was pared by 4 bases and J by 4 bases, with 0 bases of the junction left unmatched. In the PCR, 60 Vbeta and 13 Jbeta primers were used. Measured with immunoSEQ multiplex PCR; TCRdb has only the in-frame clones, and not every one. Here the sample spans around 260,000 clones, around 80% being singletons. The chain joins TRBV11-2 to TRBJ1-1, with TRBD1 matching over 7 bases. The sequenced material came from PBMCs. This clonotype was obtained from a girl aged 2-9 years in good health and CMV-seronegative. The CDR3: CASSWDSTEAFF. CDR3 DNA sequence: TGTGCCAGCAGCTGGGACAGCACTGAAGCTTTCTTT.